The 19 T cell receptor beta chains below were found in one sample sequenced in a study of Ad26.COV2.S vaccination and SARS-CoV-2 variants. The treatment denotes: roughly 20 received Ad26.COV2.S at low or high dose, single or two shots; roughly 5 received placebo; per-sample allocation not given. Specimen acquisition occurred on day 63 following the initial vaccine or placebo injection. Clones were sequenced by immunoSEQ multiplex PCR, and TCRdb holds only the in-frame ones, with some missing. The top ten clones hold less than 2% of a sample with approximately 300,000 clones, roughly 86% of them seen once. The input for sequencing was peripheral blood, taken in a trial of Ad26.COV2.S vaccine versus placebo. All receptors come from a person between 18 and 65 years old who received the Ad26.COV2.S COVID-19 vaccine or a placebo.

This clone was seen a handful of times. Other nucleotide sequences from this sample produce the same CDR3. The chain links TRBV7-6 to TRBJ2-7, with TRBD1 as a possible D gene (6 bases). The V and J ends lost 1 base and 4 bases respectively, with 8 bases between them. Germline lookup yields CDR1 SGHVS and CDR2 FNYEAQ. There are 13 residues in the CDR3. This chain's CDR3 is CASSLGTAYEQYF. CDR3 sequence (DNA): TGTGCCAGCAGCTTAGGGACAGCTTACGAGCAGTACTTC.

The chain links TRBV9 to TRBJ1-6; a possible D gene is TRBD1 (6 bases). Trimming pared 4 bases from V and 10 bases from J, leaving 24 bases between. Germline V gives CDR1 SGDLS, CDR2 YYNGEE. CDR3 size: 17 residues. The DNA of the CDR3 is TGTGCCAGCAGCTCGTCACGGGGGGCGCAATTTTCGTCACCCCTCCACTTT. As protein: CASSSSRGAQFSSPLHF.

This chain links TRBV29-1 with TRBJ1-1; 8 nucleotides line up with TRBD1. CDR3 length: 15 amino acids. V gave up 4 bases and J gave up 3 bases; unmatched junction bases: 10. From germline, CDR1 is SQVTM and CDR2 ANQGSEA. CDR3 region: CSVVVHRGFDTEAFF. CDR3 in DNA: TGCAGCGTTGTGGTGCACAGGGGGTTCGACACTGAAGCTTTCTTT. Filled out from reference TRBV29-1 and TRBJ1-1, the complete variable domain reads SAVISQKPSRDICQRGTSLTIQCQVDSQVTMMFWYRQQPGQSLTLIATANQGSEATYESGFVIDKFPISRPNLTFSTLTVSNMSPEDSSIYLCSVVVHRGFDTEAFFGQGTRLTVV.

V gene TRBV7-2 combines with J gene TRBJ2-4; D gene uncertain. Trimming cost V 4 bases and J 4 bases, with 8 bases left between them. CDR3 size: 13 residues. The germline V gene has CDR1 SGHTA and CDR2 FQGNSA. The DNA of the CDR3 is TGTGCCAGCAGCTCTCCGGCTAAAAACATTCAGTACTTC. This gives the protein CASSSPAKNIQYF.

The chain is built from TRBV6-2 or TRBV6-3 and TRBJ1-1; TRBD1 aligns across 11 bases. Germline V gene lookup returns CDR1 MNHEY and CDR2 SVGEGT. V was pared by 5 bases and J by 4 bases, with 6 bases of the junction left unmatched. This CDR3 is built from 15 residues. The CDR3 is CASSNPGQGGTEAFF. The CDR3 DNA reads TGTGCCAGCAGTAACCCGGGACAGGGGGGCACTGAAGCTTTCTTT.

This sequence joins TRBV11-3 and TRBJ2-3; D is perhaps TRBD1 (5 bases). In germline, CDR1 is SGHNT, CDR2 YENEEA. The V end was cut by 5 bases, the J end by 6 bases, with 12 bases between. This CDR3 comprises 13 residues. For the CDR3, the DNA is TGTGCCAGCAGCCCGCCAGGGTTGGATACGCAGTATTTT. Protein product: CASSPPGLDTQYF. The full variable domain, its missing parts supplied by reference TRBV11-3 and TRBJ2-3, is EAGVVQSPRYKIIEKKQPVAFWCNPISGHNTLYWYLQNLGQGPELLIRYENEEAVDDSQLPKDRFSAERLKGVDSTLKIQPAELGDSAVYLCASSPPGLDTQYFGPGTRLTVL.

The chain couples TRBV5-1 to TRBJ1-3; D unclear. In germline, CDR1 is SGHRS, CDR2 YFSETQ. This CDR3 is 16 amino acids long. V lost 1 base and J lost 1, with 12 bases in between. As DNA, the CDR3 is TGCGCCAGCAGCTTGTACGGATATGGATCTGGAAACACCATATATTTT. The encoded protein is CASSLYGYGSGNTIYF. The variable domain in full, with the rest retrieved from reference TRBV5-1 and TRBJ1-3, is KAGVTQTPRYLIKTRGQQVTLSCSPISGHRSVSWYQQTPGQGLQFLFEYFSETQRNKGNFPGRFSGRQFSNSRSEMNVSTLELGDSALYLCASSLYGYGSGNTIYFGEGSWLTVV.

The chain is built from TRBV5-1 and TRBJ2-3; TRBD2 might be the D (6 bases). This CDR3 has 14 residues. The germline V and J ends were trimmed by 3 bases and 0 bases, with 8 bases remaining between them. Per the germline V gene, CDR1 is SGHRS and CDR2 is YFSETQ. The CDR3 DNA reads as TGCGCCAGCAGCTGGGGGACTAGCACAGATACGCAGTATTTT. Its protein product is CASSWGTSTDTQYF. The variable domain in full, completed from reference TRBV5-1 and TRBJ2-3, reads KAGVTQTPRYLIKTRGQQVTLSCSPISGHRSVSWYQQTPGQGLQFLFEYFSETQRNKGNFPGRFSGRQFSNSRSEMNVSTLELGDSALYLCASSWGTSTDTQYFGPGTRLTVL.

The chain joins TRBV7-2 to TRBJ1-2; TRBD1 aligns across 9 bases. The CDR3 sequence is 14 residues long. Germline V lookup: CDR1 SGHTA, CDR2 FQGNSA. After removal of 2 bases from V and 8 bases from J, the junction contained 6 bases not matched to a gene. CDR3 amino acids: CASSLQGQGNGYTF. DNA of the CDR3: TGTGCCAGCAGCTTACAGGGACAGGGAAACGGCTACACCTTC.

The chain carries TRBV10-3 and TRBJ1-5, with unresolved D. The V gene's germline CDR1 is ENHRY and CDR2 SYGVKD. The CDR3 loop spans 12 amino acids. The ends were cut back, 6 bases at V and 4 bases at J, with 7 bases in the middle. Here the CDR3 reads CAIRAENQPQHF. The CDR3, as DNA: TGTGCCATCAGGGCGGAAAATCAGCCCCAGCATTTT.

V is TRBV6-5 and J is TRBJ1-2; 7 positions match TRBD1. CDR1 MNHEY and CDR2 SVGAGI come from the germline V gene. V was clipped by 4 bases and J by 8 bases; unmatched bases: 10. The CDR3 sequence is 14 residues long. CDR3 bases: TGTGCCAGCAGTTCGGGACAGTACCCGGTAGGCTACACCTTC. Protein product: CASSSGQYPVGYTF.

The chain couples TRBV13 to TRBJ2-7, with D perhaps TRBD2 (6 bases). V was pared by 3 bases and J by 3 bases, with 12 bases between. Germline CDR1 reads PRHDT; CDR2 reads FYEKMQ (reference sequence). The CDR3 is 14 residues long. The CDR3 DNA sequence: TGTGCCAGCAGCTTCGGGCGGGGAAGCTACGAGCAGTACTTC. Translating it yields CASSFGRGSYEQYF.

This clone was observed a few times. The chain links TRBV18 to TRBJ2-1; the D call may be TRBD1 or TRBD2 (6 bases each). Trimming stripped 3 bases from V and 4 bases from J, with 13 bases between. CDR3 length: 15 amino acids. Germline V lookup: CDR1 KGHSH, CDR2 LQKENI. The CDR3 spells CASSPMGGLYNEQFF. The CDR3 DNA is TGTGCCAGCTCACCTATGGGGGGCTTGTACAATGAGCAGTTCTTC.

This clone was seen a few times. The gene calls are TRBV2 and TRBJ1-2; TRBD1 agrees at 7 bases. The germline V gene has CDR1 SNHLY and CDR2 FYNNEI. The CDR3 contains 14 residues. Trimming at V came to 7 bases and at J to 7 bases, leaving 12 bases not matched to a gene. The CDR3 nucleotides are TGTGCCAGCAAAGGGGGCAGGGGGTCCTCTGGCTACACCTTC. It encodes CASKGGRGSSGYTF.

V is TRBV4-2 and J is TRBJ2-5; possibly TRBD1 or TRBD2 for D (6 bases each). The germline V and J ends were trimmed by 2 bases and 4 bases, with 17 bases remaining between them. The CDR3 extends over 16 amino acids. Germline V lookup: CDR1 LGHNA, CDR2 YNFKEQ. The CDR3 reads CASSQKPGGGGETQYF. CDR3 coding DNA: TGTGCCAGCAGCCAAAAGCCTGGTGGAGGGGGAGAGACCCAGTACTTC.

This clone was seen a handful of times. The rearrangement joins TRBV10-2 to TRBJ1-6; D call uncertain. This CDR3 has 14 amino acids. Trimming shortened V by 8 bases and J by 8 bases, and 16 bases separated the two germline ends. Germline V gene lookup returns CDR1 WSHSY and CDR2 SAAADI. The CDR3 spells CASVDLRAYSPLHF. The CDR3 nucleotides read TGCGCCAGCGTGGACCTAAGGGCCTATTCACCCCTCCACTTT.

J is TRBJ1-6 and V is TRBV5-6; perhaps TRBD1 as D (5 bases). The CDR3 covers 16 residues. V was pared by 1 base and J by 7 bases, with 15 bases between. CDR1 is SGHDT, CDR2 YYEEEE, per germline. Here the CDR3 DNA reads TGTGCCAGCAGCTTGAGGCTGGCAGGGCGAAATTCACCCCTCCACTTT. Protein: CASSLRLAGRNSPLHF. The whole variable domain, filled in from reference TRBV5-6 and TRBJ1-6, reads DAGVTQSPTHLIKTRGQQVTLRCSPKSGHDTVSWYQQALGQGPQFIFQYYEEEERQRGNFPDRFSGHQFPNYSSELNVNALLLGDSALYLCASSLRLAGRNSPLHFGNGTRLTVT.

V usage is TRBV2 and J usage is TRBJ1-2; D uncertain. Germline V CDR1 and CDR2: SNHLY, FYNNEI. The CDR3 has 13 residues. Deletions cut 7 bases from V and 7 bases from J, with 16 bases between. CDR3 protein: CASIGVPGGGYTF. The CDR3 bases are TGTGCCAGCATAGGTGTCCCAGGCGGTGGCTACACCTTC.

This rearrangement joins TRBV11-2 to TRBJ1-5; D is perhaps TRBD1 (5 bases). The CDR3 runs 15 residues. CDR1 and CDR2 (germline): SGHAT, FQNNGV. V was trimmed by 8 bases and J by 3 bases, leaving 17 bases between them. The CDR3 DNA reads TGTGCCAGCTCCCTGGGGCTTTTCCCCAATCAGCCCCAGCATTTT. It codes for CASSLGLFPNQPQHF. Together with reference TRBV11-2 and TRBJ1-5, the CDR3 gives the full variable domain: EAGVAQSPRYKIIEKRQSVAFWCNPISGHATLYWYQQILGQGPKLLIQFQNNGVVDDSQLPKDRFSAERLKGVDSTLKIQPAKLEDSAVYLCASSLGLFPNQPQHFGDGTRLSIL.